This T cell receptor (beta chain) was found in a study of cytomegalovirus exposure and HLA in healthy donors. In the study overall: HLA-typed donors were the source of about 85 million unique TCRs held in an early data release.

This CDR3 contains 14 residues. The V and J ends lost 4 bases and 4 bases respectively, with 11 bases between them. Germline V gene sequence: CDR1 SGHTA, CDR2 FQGNSA. Points on this clone: The antigen is undetermined.

Researchers ran the PCR with 60 Vbeta and 13 Jbeta primers. Profiling relied on immunoSEQ multiplex PCR, and the TCRdb table lists in-frame clones only, not all of them. The sample has some 80,000 clones; around 9.1% are singletons. Notes on the study in general: There were 150 to 200 TCR beta chains listed as cytomegalovirus-associated.

V is TRBV7-2 and J is TRBJ1-5, with D tentatively TRBD1 (6 bases). The TCR comes from a man aged 60 to 69 in good health and CMV-seropositive. Input material: PBMCs. CDR3: CASSYAGANQPQHF. The DNA for the CDR3 is TGTGCCAGCAGCTACGCAGGGGCAAATCAGCCCCAGCATTTT.